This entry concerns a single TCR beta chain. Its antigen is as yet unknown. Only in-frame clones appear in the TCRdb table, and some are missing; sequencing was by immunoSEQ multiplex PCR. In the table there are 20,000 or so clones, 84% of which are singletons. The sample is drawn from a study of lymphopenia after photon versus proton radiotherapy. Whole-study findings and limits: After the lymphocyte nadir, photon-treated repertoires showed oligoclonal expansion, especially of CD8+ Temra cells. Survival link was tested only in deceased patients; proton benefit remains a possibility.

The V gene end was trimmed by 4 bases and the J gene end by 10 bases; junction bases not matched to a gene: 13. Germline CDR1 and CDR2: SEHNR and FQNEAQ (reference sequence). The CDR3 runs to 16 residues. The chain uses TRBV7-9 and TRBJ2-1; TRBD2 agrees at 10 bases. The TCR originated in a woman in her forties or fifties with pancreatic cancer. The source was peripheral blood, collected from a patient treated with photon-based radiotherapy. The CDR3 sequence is CASSSAAGGPSREQFF. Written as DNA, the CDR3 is TGTGCCAGCAGCTCAGCAGCGGGAGGGCCTTCTAGGGAGCAGTTCTTC.